A selection of T cell receptor beta chains follows, all from one sample in a study of T-cell reconstitution after alpha-beta-depleted transplantation in children. A single record per CDR3 protein comes from TCRdb applying MiXCR to the PCR reads. The sample lists about a million distinct CDR3 sequences; less than 30% were seen once. The starting material was PBMCs, mostly from graft donor cells, obtained 360 days after TCRalphabeta/CD19-depleted stem cell transplant. The receptors were sampled from a boy under two years old who had a stem cell transplant for SCID, so the T cells may come from the graft donor. The CDR3 runs from the conserved cysteine through the conserved F or W. The D gene is left open where the match is weak. Only some rows state a clone size, as once, few, many or a class for expanded clones.

d_call: TRBD2; clone_size: few; v_call: TRBV6-1; j_call: TRBJ2-7; cdr3_nt: TGTGCCAGCACTCCGGGGGGGCCCCACGAGCAGTACTTC; cdr3_aa: CASTPGGPHEQYF
d_call: TRBD2; clone_size: few; v_call: TRBV20-1; j_call: TRBJ2-1; cdr3_nt: TGCAGTGCTACTAGCGGGGGATTACCCTACAATGAGCAGTTCTTC; cdr3_aa: CSATSGGLPYNEQFF
d_call: TRBD1; clone_size: few; v_call: TRBV5-1; j_call: TRBJ1-3; cdr3_nt: TGCGCCAGCAGCCCATCTTACAGGGGACCTGGTCGGGGAAACACCATATATTTT; cdr3_aa: CASSPSYRGPGRGNTIYF
d_call: -; clone_size: few; v_call: TRBV6-4; j_call: TRBJ1-2; cdr3_nt: TGTGCCAGCAGTGTCCTCCCGGGGAACGGCTACACCTTC; cdr3_aa: CASSVLPGNGYTF
d_call: TRBD1; clone_size: few; v_call: TRBV6-1; j_call: TRBJ1-1; cdr3_nt: TGTGCCAGCAGTAGGAGGGGGCCGCGGGACACTGAAGCTTTCTTT; cdr3_aa: CASSRRGPRDTEAFF
d_call: -; clone_size: few; v_call: TRBV20-1; j_call: TRBJ2-4; cdr3_nt: TGCAGTGCTAGAGATTTAGGTGGCATTCAGTACTTC; cdr3_aa: CSARDLGGIQYF
d_call: -; clone_size: -; v_call: TRBV5-1; j_call: TRBJ1-1; cdr3_nt: TGCGCCAGCAGTCACGACGGGACCCTTCTGAACACTGAAGCTTTCTTT; cdr3_aa: CASSHDGTLLNTEAFF
d_call: TRBD2; clone_size: -; v_call: TRBV20-1; j_call: TRBJ2-7; cdr3_nt: TGCAGTGCTAGAGGAACTAGCGGGACCTACGAGCAGTACTTC; cdr3_aa: CSARGTSGTYEQYF
d_call: -; clone_size: -; v_call: TRBV28; j_call: TRBJ2-2; cdr3_nt: TGTGCCAGCAGTGTGGACAATGAGGTGGGCGGGGAGCTGTTTTTT; cdr3_aa: CASSVDNEVGGELFF
d_call: -; clone_size: few; v_call: TRBV29-1; j_call: TRBJ1-1; cdr3_nt: TGCAGCGCCACTCACAGGGAAAACACTGAAGCTTTCTTT; cdr3_aa: CSATHRENTEAFF
d_call: TRBD2; clone_size: few; v_call: TRBV7-3; j_call: TRBJ2-1; cdr3_nt: TGTGCCAGCAGCCCCACCGGTAGCGGGGGGACCTACAATGAGCAGTTCTTC; cdr3_aa: CASSPTGSGGTYNEQFF
d_call: -; clone_size: few; v_call: TRBV20-1; j_call: TRBJ1-2; cdr3_nt: TGCAGTGCCCCTCCAGGGCGGTTTGGCTACACCTTC; cdr3_aa: CSAPPGRFGYTF
d_call: TRBD1; clone_size: -; v_call: TRBV12-3/TRBV12-4; j_call: TRBJ2-5; cdr3_nt: TGTGCCAGCAGTTTGTTTCAGGGACAGGGGGCCAGAGAGACCCAGTACTTC; cdr3_aa: CASSLFQGQGARETQYF
d_call: -; clone_size: -; v_call: TRBV7-6; j_call: TRBJ2-7; cdr3_nt: TGTGCCAGCAGCTTAAGGGAAGTGGTACTAGGGATGGGGGAGCAGTACTTC; cdr3_aa: CASSLREVVLGMGEQYF
d_call: -; clone_size: -; v_call: TRBV10-3; j_call: TRBJ2-2; cdr3_nt: TGTGCCATCACCCGACAGGCTGCGACCGGGGAGCTGTTTTTT; cdr3_aa: CAITRQAATGELFF
d_call: -; clone_size: -; v_call: TRBV3-1; j_call: TRBJ2-3; cdr3_nt: TGTGCCAGCAGCCTAGCCGGGACAACCACAGATACGCAGTATTTT; cdr3_aa: CASSLAGTTTDTQYF
d_call: -; clone_size: few; v_call: TRBV5-1; j_call: TRBJ2-7; cdr3_nt: TGCGCCAGCAGCCTTCTTTCGCGGGGGCACGCCTACGAGCAGTACTTC; cdr3_aa: CASSLLSRGHAYEQYF
d_call: TRBD1; clone_size: -; v_call: TRBV4-1; j_call: TRBJ1-4; cdr3_nt: TGCGCCAGCAGCCTTACACAATACAGGGGATGGAATGAAAAACTGTTTTTT; cdr3_aa: CASSLTQYRGWNEKLFF
d_call: -; clone_size: -; v_call: TRBV28; j_call: TRBJ1-5; cdr3_nt: TGTGCCAGCGGGCGACAAGTCAATCAGCCCCAGCATTTT; cdr3_aa: CASGRQVNQPQHF
d_call: -; clone_size: -; v_call: TRBV12-3/TRBV12-4; j_call: TRBJ2-7; cdr3_nt: TGTGCCAGCAGTTTATTCGGGTCCGAGCAGTACTTC; cdr3_aa: CASSLFGSEQYF
d_call: -; clone_size: -; v_call: TRBV10-3; j_call: TRBJ2-5; cdr3_nt: TGTGCCATCAGCCCCGGGGTAGCAGGCCCGGAGACCCAGTACTTC; cdr3_aa: CAISPGVAGPETQYF
d_call: -; clone_size: once; v_call: TRBV9; j_call: TRBJ2-1; cdr3_nt: TGTGCCAGCAGCGTAGAGGGCAAAGGCTACAATGAGCAGTTCTTC; cdr3_aa: CASSVEGKGYNEQFF
d_call: TRBD1; clone_size: -; v_call: TRBV12-3/TRBV12-4; j_call: TRBJ1-1; cdr3_nt: TGTGCCAGCAGTTTCCCGACAGGGGGAAACACTGAAGCTTTCTTT; cdr3_aa: CASSFPTGGNTEAFF
d_call: -; clone_size: -; v_call: TRBV5-1; j_call: TRBJ2-5; cdr3_nt: TGCGCCAGCAGCTTAGAACCATACCCGAAGATGGGAGAGACCCAGTACTTC; cdr3_aa: CASSLEPYPKMGETQYF
d_call: -; clone_size: -; v_call: TRBV6-5; j_call: TRBJ1-3; cdr3_nt: TGTGCCAGCAGTTACGATGGTGAGGCCCGGAACACCATATATTTT; cdr3_aa: CASSYDGEARNTIYF
d_call: -; clone_size: -; v_call: TRBV2; j_call: TRBJ1-5; cdr3_nt: TGTGCCAGCAGTGGTGGAGCCTATAGCAATCAGCCCCAGCATTTT; cdr3_aa: CASSGGAYSNQPQHF
d_call: TRBD1; clone_size: few; v_call: TRBV11-2; j_call: TRBJ2-1; cdr3_nt: TGTGCCAGCAGGGATAGGGGTGACAGGGTGGGCAATGAGCAGTTCTTC; cdr3_aa: CASRDRGDRVGNEQFF
d_call: -; clone_size: few; v_call: TRBV3-1; j_call: TRBJ1-4; cdr3_nt: TGTGCCAGCAGCGCGGGATCAGTTGTTGAAAAACTGTTTTTT; cdr3_aa: CASSAGSVVEKLFF
d_call: -; clone_size: -; v_call: TRBV5-1; j_call: TRBJ2-3; cdr3_nt: TGCGCCAGCAGCTTAAAGGCGTTTCCTAGCACAGATACGCAGTATTTT; cdr3_aa: CASSLKAFPSTDTQYF
d_call: -; clone_size: once; v_call: TRBV7-3; j_call: TRBJ2-7; cdr3_nt: TGTGCCAGCAGCCAAAGTGTTGACGGCGAGCAGTACTTC; cdr3_aa: CASSQSVDGEQYF
d_call: -; clone_size: few; v_call: TRBV27; j_call: TRBJ2-1; cdr3_nt: TGTGCCAGCAGTTTCTCCACAGGGGAGGCCTACAATGAGCAGTTCTTC; cdr3_aa: CASSFSTGEAYNEQFF
d_call: -; clone_size: -; v_call: TRBV2; j_call: TRBJ2-1; cdr3_nt: TGTGCCAGCAGTGAGGGTAATATCCGAAAGTTCTTC; cdr3_aa: CASSEGNIRKFF
d_call: -; clone_size: -; v_call: TRBV7-9; j_call: TRBJ1-6; cdr3_nt: TGTGCCAGCAGCTTAGCTCAGCGACCCAATTCACCCCTCCACTTT; cdr3_aa: CASSLAQRPNSPLHF
d_call: TRBD1; clone_size: once; v_call: TRBV4-1; j_call: TRBJ2-1; cdr3_nt: TGCGCCGGCAGCCAAGTACAGGGGGCCTCCTGGAATGAGCAGTTCTTC; cdr3_aa: CAGSQVQGASWNEQFF
d_call: -; clone_size: once; v_call: TRBV7-2; j_call: TRBJ1-2; cdr3_nt: TGTGCCAGCAGCCTCATCGGGGTGGACTATGGCTACACCTTC; cdr3_aa: CASSLIGVDYGYTF
d_call: -; clone_size: -; v_call: TRBV28; j_call: TRBJ2-7; cdr3_nt: TGTGCCAGCACCCCCGAGTCCGCCTACGAGCAGTACTTC; cdr3_aa: CASTPESAYEQYF
d_call: -; clone_size: few; v_call: TRBV2; j_call: TRBJ2-7; cdr3_nt: TGTGCCAGCAACTTTTTCGACGAGCAGTACTTC; cdr3_aa: CASNFFDEQYF
d_call: TRBD2; clone_size: few; v_call: TRBV7-2; j_call: TRBJ2-3; cdr3_nt: TGTGCCAGCAGCAAAAGGGTGGGGGGGGCAGATACGCAGTATTTT; cdr3_aa: CASSKRVGGADTQYF